These 21 T cell receptor beta chains came from one sample sequenced in a study of control samples from healthy donors and cancer patients (TCRdb year 2020). The library was prepared using the immunoSEQ multiplex PCR assay. In its TCRdb copy, this immuneACCESS table keeps in-frame sequences only and misses some clones. Where compared with another copy, unresolved V genes explain less than half of these, and the others have no known cause. Counted in this sample were some 70,000 clones; 75% to 85% of them appeared once. The ten largest clones add up to 15% to 17% of the sample. Material: blood. The receptors stem from a man aged 55-75 years in good health.

This clone was seen only a few times. The CDR3 sequence is CASSLLSGTYEQYF. CDR3 coding DNA: TGTGCCAGCAGCTTGCTGTCAGGGACCTACGAGCAGTACTTC. The V gene is TRBV5-6, the J gene TRBJ2-7; tentative D call: TRBD1 (5 bases). With 1 base removed from V and 2 bases from J, the gap between germline ends came to 10 bases. This CDR3 is built from 14 residues. Germline V gene lookup returns CDR1 SGHDT and CDR2 YYEEEE.

The CDR3 coding sequence is TGTGCCAGCATCCATAGGACGACAGGGTGTAAGGTGAACACTGAAGCTTTCTTT. Its translation: CASIHRTTGCKVNTEAFF. The J gene is TRBJ1-1, the V gene TRBV21-1; the table's TRBD1 call for D was not verified on the DNA. TRBV21-1 is assigned pseudogene status. This CDR3 spans 18 amino acids.

This clone occurred once. For the CDR3, the DNA is TGCGCCAGCAGCCAAGATTGGAGGCAATCTGGGGCCAACGTCCTGACTTTC. Residues: CASSQDWRQSGANVLTF. The chain links TRBV4-3 to TRBJ2-6, with D perhaps matching TRBD2 (5 bases). Germline-derived CDR1 and CDR2 are LGHNA and YSLEER. The CDR3 loop spans 17 amino acids. The V gene lost 0 bases and the J gene lost 1 base, with 10 bases spanning the gap.

The CDR3 DNA sequence: TGTGCCAGCAGCAAACGGAACAGGGCTGATGAGCAGTTCTTC. The encoded protein is CASSKRNRADEQFF. The rearrangement joins TRBV21-1 to TRBJ2-1; the table's D call TRBD1 went unverified against the DNA. TRBV21-1 is tagged as a pseudogene. CDR3 length: 14 residues.

This clone was seen a single time. The chain uses TRBV28 and TRBJ2-2; TRBD1 aligns across 7 bases. Germline CDR1 MDHEN, CDR2 SYDVKM. This CDR3 has 13 residues. V was pared by 4 bases and J by 6 bases, with 2 bases of the junction left unmatched. The CDR3 loop reads CASSSGTAGELFF. In nucleotides, the CDR3 is TGTGCCAGCAGTTCTGGGACAGCCGGGGAGCTGTTTTTT.

This clone was detected a few times. The chain recombines TRBV28 with TRBJ2-5; unclear D gene. Germline-derived CDR1 and CDR2 are MDHEN and SYDVKM. Trimming took off 5 bases at V and 4 bases at J, with 8 bases between the two ends. This CDR3 region has 12 residues. Here the CDR3 reads CASSSVLETQYF. CDR3 nucleotides: TGTGCCAGCAGTAGTGTTCTAGAGACCCAGTACTTC.

The chain combines TRBV29-1 with TRBJ1-2; 7 nucleotides agree with TRBD1. The J segment lost 4 bases and the V segment lost 5 bases, leaving 7 bases of the junction unmatched. The CDR3 contains 13 residues. CDR1 and CDR2 from the germline V gene are SQVTM and ANQGSEA. The CDR3 reads CSVQGDRAYGYTF. Written as DNA, the CDR3 is TGCAGCGTTCAGGGGGACCGTGCCTATGGCTACACCTTC.

The J gene is TRBJ2-3, the V gene TRBV14; 7 nucleotides match TRBD2. The CDR3 is 16 amino acids. Germline CDR1 SGHDN, CDR2 FVKESK. The trim removed 4 bases at V and 9 bases at J, leaving 16 bases unmatched. CDR3 amino acids: CASSPHRGTTASTQYF. Here the CDR3 DNA reads TGTGCCAGCAGCCCGCATCGGGGGACTACCGCATCGACGCAGTATTTT.

The chain employs TRBV6-5 and TRBJ2-7; no reliable D call. CDR3 length equals 11 residues. Trimming cost V 6 bases and J 3 bases, with 6 bases left between them. Germline CDR1 and CDR2: MNHEY and SVGAGI. This CDR3 reads CASSPHYEQYF. The CDR3 region has the DNA TGTGCCAGCAGCCCCCACTACGAGCAGTACTTC.

The rearrangement uses TRBV7-2 and TRBJ2-2; D possibly corresponds to TRBD1 (6 bases). This CDR3 has 16 amino acids. V was shortened by 3 bases and J by 4 bases, with 15 bases between the two germline ends. Looked up from germline, CDR1 is SGHTA and CDR2 is FQGNSA. CDR3: CASSLGPTGSTGELFF. DNA of the CDR3: TGTGCCAGCAGCTTGGGTCCCACAGGGTCCACCGGGGAGCTGTTTTTT.

The rearrangement links TRBV18 to TRBJ1-2; D is perhaps TRBD1 (6 bases). The germline V gene encodes CDR1 KGHSH and CDR2 LQKENI. CDR3 length: 18 residues. V lost 6 bases, J lost 3 bases, and 26 bases lay in between. The CDR3 loop is CASSPTLPVRDNDYGYTF. The CDR3 bases are TGTGCCAGCTCCCCTACTCTCCCGGTCCGGGACAACGACTATGGCTACACCTTC.

V and J are TRBV7-9 and TRBJ2-1, with 11 positions matching TRBD2. CDR1 and CDR2 (germline): SEHNR, FQNEAQ (reference sequence). The CDR3 loop spans 17 amino acids. Unmatched junction bases numbered 6, after V lost 4 bases and J lost 1 base. CDR3 DNA: TGTGCCAGCAGCTCGGTTACTAGCGGGAGTTCCTACAATGAGCAGTTCTTC. Amino acids: CASSSVTSGSSYNEQFF.

The rearrangement joins TRBV4-2 to TRBJ2-1; D may be TRBD2 (6 bases). The V gene lost 0 bases and the J gene lost 10 bases, with 16 bases spanning the gap. Germline-derived CDR1 and CDR2 are LGHNA and YNFKEQ. This CDR3 is 15 amino acids long. CDR3 region: CASSQDAGTLREQFF. The CDR3 DNA reads TGTGCCAGCAGCCAAGATGCGGGGACCCTCCGAGAGCAGTTCTTC.

This clone has just a few counts. The chain recombines TRBV5-1 with TRBJ1-2; a possible D gene is TRBD1 (5 bases). Germline lookup yields CDR1 SGHRS and CDR2 YFSETQ. This CDR3 has 14 residues. V shed 4 bases and J shed 2 bases, with 12 bases lying between them. CDR3 residues: CASSPSGGNYGYTF. CDR3 nucleotides: TGCGCCAGCAGCCCGAGCGGGGGGAACTATGGCTACACCTTC.

This clone appeared once. This rearrangement joins TRBV11-2 to TRBJ2-5, with 7 positions matching TRBD1. V was clipped by 5 bases and J by 5 bases; unmatched bases: 11. Germline CDR1 is SGHAT and CDR2 is FQNNGV. CDR3 size: 15 residues. The CDR3 DNA sequence: TGTGCCAGCAGCCCCACAGGGACAGTGATCGAGACCCAGTACTTC. Residues: CASSPTGTVIETQYF.

The J gene is TRBJ1-5, the V gene TRBV7-2; D not certain. CDR1 SGHTA and CDR2 FQGNSA come from the germline V gene. Trimming removed 1 base at V and 5 bases at J, with 6 bases between. CDR3 length equals 13 residues. CDR3 DNA sequence: TGTGCCAGCAGCTTAGGGTCTGATCAGCCCCAGCATTTT. Its protein product is CASSLGSDQPQHF.

To note about this clone: Other DNA sequences of this sample code for an identical CDR3. The chain employs TRBV15 and TRBJ2-7, with D tentatively TRBD2 (5 bases). The CDR3 runs to 14 residues. Germline loops: CDR1 LNHNV, CDR2 YYDKDF (reference sequence). V lost 0 bases, J lost 2 bases, and 8 bases lay in between. CDR3 protein: CATSRDRGPYEQYF. As DNA, the CDR3 is TGTGCCACCAGCAGAGATCGGGGTCCCTACGAGCAGTACTTC.

This chain links TRBV19 with TRBJ1-5, with 7 bases lining up with TRBD1. Unmatched junction bases numbered 7, after V lost 5 bases and J lost 6 bases. There are 14 residues in the CDR3. Germline loops: CDR1 LNHDA, CDR2 SQIVND (reference sequence). The CDR3 DNA reads as TGTGCCAGTAGTCCCAGGGGGGAATTTCAGCCCCAGCATTTT. Protein product: CASSPRGEFQPQHF.

The chain couples TRBV12-3 or TRBV12-4 to TRBJ2-4; weak D call: TRBD1 (6 bases). V lost 5 bases and J 10 bases, leaving 15 bases between the germline ends. This CDR3 is 13 amino acids long. This CDR3 reads CASSRQGIWIQYF. CDR3 nucleotides: TGTGCCAGCAGTCGTCAGGGGATCTGGATTCAGTACTTC.

The chain recombines TRBV19 with TRBJ2-1, with unresolved D. The CDR3 runs 12 residues. Per the germline V gene, CDR1 is LNHDA and CDR2 is SQIVND (reference sequence). Trimming stripped 4 bases from V and 5 bases from J, with 6 bases between. The CDR3 here is CASSRRDNEQFF. Written as DNA, the CDR3 is TGTGCCAGTAGTAGACGGGACAATGAGCAGTTCTTC.

This chain connects TRBV10-3 to TRBJ2-3, with D possibly being TRBD1 (6 bases). Trimming took 8 bases from V and 6 from J, leaving 12 bases between them. Looked up from germline, CDR1 is ENHRY and CDR2 is SYGVKD. The CDR3 has 12 amino acids. CDR3 protein: CAIGSGVDTQYF. CDR3 coding DNA: TGTGCCATCGGCTCAGGGGTTGATACGCAGTATTTT.